The following is a T cell receptor (beta chain) sequence with its context. With 4 bases removed from V and 5 bases from J, the gap between germline ends came to 11 bases. The CDR3 contains 13 residues. Per the germline V gene, CDR1 is WSHSY and CDR2 is SAAADI. Using immunoSEQ multiplex PCR, the repertoire was profiled, and TCRdb retains in-frame clones only, with some absent. The sample shows about 97,000 clones, 92% of them seen only once. This sample is drawn from a study of control samples from healthy donors and cancer patients. The chain is built from TRBV10-2 and TRBJ1-1; D uncertain. The origin of this receptor is a woman in her late teens or twenties in good health. Sequenced input: blood. The CDR3 nucleotides read TGCGCCAGCAGTGTTAAGGGCGGGACTGAAGCTTTCTTT. Its protein is CASSVKGGTEAFF.